The clone carrying this TCR beta chain was recorded a few times. This entry is derived from a study of blood T cells in healthy people across ages. PCR was performed a second time for about 6 to 11 cycles using a sample-barcoded 5' primer and a J-beta primer mix. TCRdb reprocessed the 5' RACE reads via MiXCR and lists one record per CDR3 protein. The sample contains 1 million or so distinct CDR3 sequences, 45% of which appear only once. The germline CDR1 and CDR2 sequences are LGHNA and YNFKEQ. The CDR3 sequence is 18 residues long. Trimming took 1 base from V and 2 from J; bases not matched to a gene: 11.

Sequencing was done on a sample of blood. The clonotype originates from a woman aged 55-69 years in good health. The rearrangement uses TRBV4-2 and TRBJ1-2, with 9 bases that match TRBD1. The CDR3 sequence: CASSQVIGQGPQNYGYTF. Written as DNA, the CDR3 is TGTGCCAGCAGCCAAGTTATAGGACAGGGGCCTCAGAACTATGGCTACACCTTC.